The 21 T cell receptor beta chains presented below share a single source sample, sequenced in a study of T cells after yellow fever vaccination. Each CDR3 protein gets one entry after TCRdb re-called the 5' RACE reads with MiXCR. The profile shows tens of thousands of distinct CDR3 sequences, 4.5% to 5.5% of them singletons. The sequences come from PBMCs, either bulk or a sorted T-cell subset (CD4+, CD8+, memory, or dextramer-sorted; not recorded which), collected 15 days after the yellow fever booster vaccination. The receptors derive from a young man who received the YFV17D yellow fever vaccine.

This clonotype occurred many times. The CDR3 DNA reads TGTGCCAGCAGCCCGCTCCAGAGTCTAGCGGGAGTGAGTGAGCAGTTCTTC. It is translated as CASSPLQSLAGVSEQFF. The rearrangement uses TRBV7-2 and TRBJ2-1, with 10 bases identical to TRBD2. Trimming removed 5 bases from V and 9 bases from J; junction bases left unmatched: 16. The CDR3 is made up of 17 amino acids. Germline lookup yields CDR1 SGHTA and CDR2 FQGNSA. Full variable domain (rest looked up from reference TRBV7-2 and TRBJ2-1): GAGVSQSPSNKVTEKGKDVELRCDPISGHTALYWYRQSLGQGLEFLIYFQGNSAPDKSGLPSDRFSAERTGGSVSTLTIQRTQQEDSAVYLCASSPLQSLAGVSEQFFGPGTRLTVL.

Many counts were recorded for this clonotype. The genes are TRBV2 and TRBJ2-2; D gene unclear. The CDR3 covers 14 residues. Trimming took 7 bases from V and 0 from J, leaving 9 bases between them. Germline values: CDR1 SNHLY, CDR2 FYNNEI. CDR3 in amino acids: CASIVQSNTGELFF. DNA for the CDR3: TGTGCCAGCATTGTACAGTCGAACACCGGGGAGCTGTTTTTT.

This clonotype was detected ten times or more. The genes are TRBV5-5 and TRBJ2-4; D might be TRBD2 (6 bases). This CDR3 is built from 14 residues. Germline V lookup: CDR1 SGHKS, CDR2 YYEKEE (reference sequence). V was shortened by 4 bases and J by 6 bases, with 14 bases between the two germline ends. The CDR3 DNA reads as TGTGCCAGCAGCCCCCCCGGGACTTCAAACATTCAGTACTTC. This codes for CASSPPGTSNIQYF. The whole variable domain, remainder taken from reference TRBV5-5 and TRBJ2-4, is DAGVTQSPTHLIKTRGQQVTLRCSPISGHKSVSWYQQVLGQGPQFIFQYYEKEERGRGNFPDRFSARQFPNYSSELNVNALLLGDSALYLCASSPPGTSNIQYFGAGTRLSVL.

The rearrangement uses TRBV15 and TRBJ2-5, with D tentatively TRBD1 (6 bases). Germline V gives CDR1 LNHNV, CDR2 YYDKDF (reference sequence). Trimming removed 4 bases at V and 5 bases at J, with 8 bases between. This CDR3 has 12 residues. The CDR3 DNA reads TGTGCCACCAGCAACCAGGGGGAGACCCAGTACTTC. It yields the protein CATSNQGETQYF.

Worth noting for this clonotype: A much larger clone lies a single base off, so this may be a read error. V usage is TRBV20-1 and J usage is TRBJ2-3; no clear D gene. Looked up from germline, CDR1 is DFQATT and CDR2 is SNEGSKA (reference sequence). The CDR3 contains 11 residues. V was cut by 2 bases and J by 6 bases, with 6 bases left in between. Written as DNA, the CDR3 is TGCAGTGCTAGAATGTGGGATACGCAGTATTTT. Protein: CSARMWDTQYF.

This clonotype appeared many times. J is TRBJ1-2 and V is TRBV7-6; the D gene is possibly TRBD1 (5 bases). V lost 1 base to trimming and J lost 5 bases, with 11 bases between them. CDR3 length equals 14 residues. CDR1 is SGHVS, CDR2 FNYEAQ, per germline. CDR3 region: CASSLDDRGYGYTF. As DNA, the CDR3 is TGTGCCAGCAGCTTAGATGATCGGGGGTATGGCTACACCTTC.

This clonotype was found many times. V gene TRBV9 combines with J gene TRBJ2-7; no reliable D call. V was shortened by 4 bases and J by 3 bases, with 14 bases between the two germline ends. The length of the CDR3 is 14 residues. Germline V gene data show CDR1 as SGDLS and CDR2 as YYNGEE. The CDR3 DNA is TGTGCCAGCAGCCCTGCGTTATCTCGCTACGAGCAGTACTTC. It translates to CASSPALSRYEQYF.

This clonotype was detected ten times or more. This sequence joins TRBV6-2 or TRBV6-3 and TRBJ2-2; D may correspond to TRBD1 or TRBD2 (5 bases each). Germline CDR1 is MNHEY and CDR2 is SVGEGT. The CDR3 runs 14 residues. Trimming took off 6 bases at V and 3 bases at J, with 11 bases between the two ends. For the CDR3, the DNA is TGTGCCAGCAGGTCCGGGACGTACACCGGGGAGCTGTTTTTT. It translates to CASRSGTYTGELFF.

This clonotype was counted many times. The DNA for the CDR3 is TGTGCCAGCAGTAGTAGCGGGAGGAGGCCAGATACGCAGTATTTT. It codes for CASSSSGRRPDTQYF. V gene TRBV12-3 or TRBV12-4 combines with J gene TRBJ2-3; TRBD2 agrees at 10 bases. The CDR3 has 15 residues. V dropped 5 bases and J dropped 4; count of bases not matched to a gene: 6.

This clonotype has a count of ten or more. The chain carries TRBV5-1 and TRBJ2-1; TRBD1 aligns across 7 bases. The CDR3 extends over 15 amino acids. After removal of 0 bases from V and 2 bases from J, the junction contained 2 bases not matched to a gene. Germline CDR1 and CDR2: SGHRS and YFSETQ. The CDR3 nucleotides read TGCGCCAGCAGCTTGGTAGGACAGGCCTACAATGAGCAGTTCTTC. Its protein is CASSLVGQAYNEQFF.

This clonotype was seen ten or more times. The rearrangement links TRBV5-4 to TRBJ2-7; D gene ambiguous. The CDR3 totals 11 residues. CDR1 SGHNT and CDR2 YYREEE come from the germline V gene (reference sequence). The V end was cut by 4 bases, the J end by 6 bases, with 8 bases between. For the CDR3, the DNA is TGTGCCAGCAGCGATCTGAGCGAGCAGTACTTC. The encoded protein is CASSDLSEQYF.

This clonotype was seen at least ten times. CDR3: CASSWGDRGPSYNEQFF. CDR3 sequence (DNA): TGTGCCAGCAGTTGGGGTGACAGGGGCCCCTCCTACAATGAGCAGTTCTTC. This chain links TRBV12-3 or TRBV12-4 with TRBJ2-1, with 8 nucleotides matching TRBD1. This CDR3 contains 17 residues. V shed 4 bases, J shed 0 bases, and the junction held 8 bases outside the gene matches.

This clonotype was detected ten times or more. The CDR3 spells CASSQSTPYEQYF. The CDR3 nucleotides read TGTGCCAGCAGCCAATCGACCCCCTACGAGCAGTACTTC. The rearrangement uses TRBV14 and TRBJ2-7, with D hard to call. CDR1 and CDR2 from the germline V gene are SGHDN and FVKESK. V lost 2 bases and J 2 bases, leaving 7 bases between the germline ends. This CDR3 has 13 amino acids.

This clonotype was seen at least ten times. The V and J genes are TRBV6-5 and TRBJ2-7; either TRBD1 or TRBD2 may supply D (5 bases each). This CDR3 region has 14 residues. Germline lookup yields CDR1 MNHEY and CDR2 SVGAGI. Trimming removed 4 bases from V and 2 bases from J, with 12 bases in between. The CDR3 loop is CASSFGTSTYEQYF. In DNA form, the CDR3 reads TGTGCCAGCAGTTTTGGGACGTCTACCTACGAGCAGTACTTC.

This clonotype appeared many times. The V gene is TRBV6-1, the J gene TRBJ2-7, with TRBD1 matching 9 bases. V lost 7 bases to trimming and J lost 5 bases; unmatched junction nucleotides: 9. Germline V CDR1 and CDR2: MNHNS, SASEGT. The CDR3 totals 14 residues. In DNA form, the CDR3 reads TGTGCCAGCAAACGCGGGACAGGGCTAAACGAGCAGTACTTC. Protein sequence: CASKRGTGLNEQYF.

V and J are TRBV12-3 or TRBV12-4 and TRBJ2-2; 10 positions match TRBD2. V lost 4 bases and J lost 5; bases outside the gene matches: 13. This CDR3 spans 18 amino acids. The CDR3 loop reads CASSYQSGRAAITGELFF. The CDR3 bases are TGTGCCAGCAGTTACCAAAGCGGGAGGGCTGCGATTACCGGGGAGCTGTTTTTT.

About this clonotype itself: A much larger clone differs from this one at a single base, so this may be a read error. The chain carries TRBV28 and TRBJ2-7, with D maybe TRBD1 (6 bases). CDR1 and CDR2 (germline): MDHEN, SYDVKM. Between the trimmed V and J ends, which lost 3 bases and 9 bases, there was a span of 18 bases. The CDR3 contains 14 residues. The CDR3 DNA reads as TGTGCCAGCAGTTTGGGGCAGGGGATTCCGCCGCAGTACTTC. Amino acid sequence: CASSLGQGIPPQYF.

This clonotype was counted ten times or more. The chain is built from TRBV12-3 or TRBV12-4 and TRBJ2-3, with a tentative D call TRBD1 (6 bases). V was pared by 2 bases and J by 0 bases, with 9 bases between. CDR3 length: 15 amino acids. CDR3 DNA: TGTGCCAGCAGTTTAACAGGGCCTAGCACAGATACGCAGTATTTT. It yields the protein CASSLTGPSTDTQYF.

This clonotype appeared many times. The chain combines TRBV5-1 with TRBJ2-5; TRBD1 might be the D (6 bases). There are 16 residues in the CDR3. Trimming took off 4 bases at V and 4 bases at J, with 20 bases between the two ends. Germline CDR1 is SGHRS and CDR2 is YFSETQ. The CDR3 bases are TGCGCCAGCAGCCCGGACCTGACACTAGGGGGAGAGACCCAGTACTTC. This sequence encodes CASSPDLTLGGETQYF.

Many counts were recorded for this clonotype. The chain has TRBV5-1 and TRBJ1-2; no reliable D call. Germline V gene sequence: CDR1 SGHRS, CDR2 YFSETQ. The length of the CDR3 is 11 residues. The V and J ends lost 0 bases and 6 bases respectively, with 3 bases between them. The CDR3: CASSLEDGYTF. DNA of the CDR3: TGCGCCAGCAGCTTGGAAGATGGCTACACCTTC.

This clonotype appeared many times. In DNA form, the CDR3 reads TGTGCCAGCAGCTTAGCGCGTATCGGGACTAGCAGTGACACCGGGGAGCTGTTTTTT. It translates to CASSLARIGTSSDTGELFF. The V gene is TRBV7-6, the J gene TRBJ2-2; 9 bases are a match to TRBD2. V shed 0 bases, J shed 3 bases, and the junction held 11 bases outside the gene matches. This CDR3 region has 19 residues. CDR1 is SGHVS and CDR2 is FNYEAQ in the germline V gene.